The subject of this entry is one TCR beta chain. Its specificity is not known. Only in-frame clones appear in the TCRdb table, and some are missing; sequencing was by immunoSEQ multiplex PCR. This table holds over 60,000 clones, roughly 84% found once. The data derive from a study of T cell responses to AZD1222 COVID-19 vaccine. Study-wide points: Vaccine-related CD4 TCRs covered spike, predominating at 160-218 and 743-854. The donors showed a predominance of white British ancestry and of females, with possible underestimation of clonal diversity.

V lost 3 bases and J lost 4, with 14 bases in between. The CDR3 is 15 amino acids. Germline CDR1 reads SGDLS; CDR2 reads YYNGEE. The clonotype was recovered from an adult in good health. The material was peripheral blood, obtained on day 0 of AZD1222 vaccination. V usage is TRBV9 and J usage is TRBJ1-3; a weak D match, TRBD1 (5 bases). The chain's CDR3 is CASSGDGTHGNTIYF. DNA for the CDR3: TGTGCCAGCAGCGGAGACGGGACGCACGGAAACACCATATATTTT.